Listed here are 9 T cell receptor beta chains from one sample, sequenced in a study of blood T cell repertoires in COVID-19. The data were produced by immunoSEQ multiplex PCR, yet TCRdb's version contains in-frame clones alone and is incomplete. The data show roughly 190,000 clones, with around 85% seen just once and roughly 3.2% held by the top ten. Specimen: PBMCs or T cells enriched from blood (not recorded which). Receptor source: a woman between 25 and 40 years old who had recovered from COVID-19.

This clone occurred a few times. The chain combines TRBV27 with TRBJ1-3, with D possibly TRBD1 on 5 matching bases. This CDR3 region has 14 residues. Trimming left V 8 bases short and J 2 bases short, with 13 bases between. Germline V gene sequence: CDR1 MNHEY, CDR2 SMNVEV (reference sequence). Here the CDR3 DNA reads TGTGCCAGCGGCCGGACACCGACTGGAAACACCATATATTTT. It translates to CASGRTPTGNTIYF.

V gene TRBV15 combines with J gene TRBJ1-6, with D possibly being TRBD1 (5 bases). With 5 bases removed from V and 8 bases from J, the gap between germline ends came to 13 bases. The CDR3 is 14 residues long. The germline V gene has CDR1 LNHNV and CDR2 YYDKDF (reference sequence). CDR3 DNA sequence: TGTGCCACCAGCCAAACCTACAGGTATTCACCCCTCCACTTT. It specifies CATSQTYRYSPLHF.

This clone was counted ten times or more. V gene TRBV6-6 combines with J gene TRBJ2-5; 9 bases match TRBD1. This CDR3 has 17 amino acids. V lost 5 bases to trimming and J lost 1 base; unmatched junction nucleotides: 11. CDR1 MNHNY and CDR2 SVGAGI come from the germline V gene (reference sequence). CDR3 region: CASSPTGGRVGQETQYF. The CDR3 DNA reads TGTGCCAGCAGTCCAACAGGGGGCAGGGTGGGCCAAGAGACCCAGTACTTC.

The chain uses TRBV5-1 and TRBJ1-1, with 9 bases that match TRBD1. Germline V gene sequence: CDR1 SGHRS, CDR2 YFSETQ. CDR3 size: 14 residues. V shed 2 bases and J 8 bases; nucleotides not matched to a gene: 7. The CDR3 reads CASSLTGTGKEAFF. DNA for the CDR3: TGCGCCAGCAGCTTAACCGGGACAGGGAAAGAAGCTTTCTTT. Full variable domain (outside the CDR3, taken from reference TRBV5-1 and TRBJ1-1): KAGVTQTPRYLIKTRGQQVTLSCSPISGHRSVSWYQQTPGQGLQFLFEYFSETQRNKGNFPGRFSGRQFSNSRSEMNVSTLELGDSALYLCASSLTGTGKEAFFGQGTRLTVV.

The CDR3 is CASSFQSGRTDTQYF. For the CDR3, the DNA is TGTGCCAGCAGTTTTCAAAGCGGGAGAACAGATACGCAGTATTTT. The chain uses TRBV28 and TRBJ2-3; TRBD2 matches 8 bases. Germline CDR1 MDHEN, CDR2 SYDVKM. The CDR3 totals 15 residues. The J segment lost 3 bases and the V segment lost 3 bases, leaving 5 bases of the junction unmatched.

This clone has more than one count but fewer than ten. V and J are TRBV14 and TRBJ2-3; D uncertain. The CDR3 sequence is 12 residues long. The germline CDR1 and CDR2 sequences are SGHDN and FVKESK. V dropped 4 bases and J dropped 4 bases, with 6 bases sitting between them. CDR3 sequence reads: CASSLYPDTQYF. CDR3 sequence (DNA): TGTGCCAGCAGCCTGTATCCAGATACGCAGTATTTT. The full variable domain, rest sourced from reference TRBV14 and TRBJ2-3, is EAGVTQFPSHSVIEKGQTVTLRCDPISGHDNLYWYRRVMGKEIKFLLHFVKESKQDESGMPNNRFLAERTGGTYSTLKVQPAELEDSGVYFCASSLYPDTQYFGPGTRLTVL.

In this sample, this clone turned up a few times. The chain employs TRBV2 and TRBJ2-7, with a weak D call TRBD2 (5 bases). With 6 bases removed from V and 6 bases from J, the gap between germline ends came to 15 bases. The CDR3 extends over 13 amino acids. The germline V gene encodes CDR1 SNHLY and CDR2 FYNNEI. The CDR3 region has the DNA TGTGCCAGCAGAACCGGGGAGACGTCCGAGCAGTACTTC. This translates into CASRTGETSEQYF.

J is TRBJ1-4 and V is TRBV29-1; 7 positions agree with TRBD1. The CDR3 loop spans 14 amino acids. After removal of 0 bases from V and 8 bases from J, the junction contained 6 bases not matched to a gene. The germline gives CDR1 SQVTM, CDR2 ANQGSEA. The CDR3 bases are TGCAGCGTTGAAGAGACAGGGAGAGAGGAAAAACTGTTTTTT. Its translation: CSVEETGREEKLFF.

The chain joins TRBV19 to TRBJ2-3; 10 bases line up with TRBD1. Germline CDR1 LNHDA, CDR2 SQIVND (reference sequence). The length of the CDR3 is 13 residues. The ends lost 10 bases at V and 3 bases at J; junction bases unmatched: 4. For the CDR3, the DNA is TGTGCCACCCGGGACAGGGGTACAGATACGCAGTATTTT. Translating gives CATRDRGTDTQYF. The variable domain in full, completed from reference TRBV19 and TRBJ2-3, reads DGGITQSPKYLFRKEGQNVTLSCEQNLNHDAMYWYRQDPGQGLRLIYYSQIVNDFQKGDIAEGYSVSREKKESFPLTVTSAQKNPTAFYLCATRDRGTDTQYFGPGTRLTVL.